The present TCR beta chain was sequenced within a study of CD8 T cells in Susac syndrome. Whole-study findings and limits: A relatively small number of individuals underwent TCR sequencing and HLA analysis.

Random hexamers were used to reverse transcribe roughly 0.45 to 1 ug of RNA. By means of immunoSEQ multiplex PCR, TCR beta CDR3 spanning 54 Vbeta and 13 Jbeta underwent amplification. TCRdb reprocessed the immunoSEQ multiplex PCR reads with MiXCR, giving one entry per CDR3 protein. The sample carries 50,000 to 60,000 distinct CDR3 sequences, around 94% recorded once. As for this clonotype: The antigen is undetermined.

Sequencing of TCR beta drew on CD8+ and CD4+ T cells from blood. Negative isolation was used for CD8+ and CD4+ T cells, and FACS enrichment was applied to TEMRA cells. This CDR3 spans 12 amino acids. Germline CDR1 ENHRY, CDR2 SYGVKD. V was clipped by 2 bases and J by 6 bases, with 8 bases between them. The specimen was CD8+ T cells from PBMCs. The chain carries TRBV10-3 and TRBJ2-7, with D perhaps matching TRBD2 (5 bases). The TCR originated in a human donor in good health. This CDR3 is CAISELAGEQYF. CDR3 nucleotide sequence: TGTGCCATCAGTGAGCTAGCTGGCGAGCAGTACTTC.